This entry features one TCR beta chain sequence. The antigen remains unidentified. This specimen comes from a study of cytomegalovirus exposure and HLA in healthy donors. Looking at the study overall: The approximately 700 first-cohort repertoires shared a platform with the roughly 110 validation repertoires, as reported in a later analysis.

Whole-study results and caveats: In vitro, three CMV-associated chains proved specific for CMV antigens. According to reports, the classifier identified cytomegalovirus status with high specificity and sensitivity. Clusters of TCRs from the first cohort tended to co-occur in the approximately 120 validation repertoires (as a later analysis found).

Assay used: immunoSEQ multiplex PCR; TCRdb lists only in-frame clones, some missing. The sample yields 110,000 to 150,000 clones, approximately 94% seen once. The CDR3 extends over 11 amino acids. Germline values: CDR1 SQVTM, CDR2 ANQGSEA. The V end lost 3 bases, the J end lost 5 bases, and 5 bases lay between the germline ends. The rearrangement links TRBV29-1 to TRBJ2-1; no clear D. The specimen sequenced was PBMCs. The TCR comes from a man younger than 35 in good health and CMV-seropositive. The CDR3 bases are TGCAGCGTTGACAGTGACAATGAGCAGTTCTTC. It specifies CSVDSDNEQFF.